These 29 T cell receptor beta chains originate from one sample sequenced in a study of shared clonotypes between healthy human individuals. Clones were sequenced by immunoSEQ multiplex PCR, and TCRdb holds only the in-frame ones, with some missing. The sample yields about 560,000 clones, roughly 79% seen once. The sequenced sample was PBMCs. The receptors here all came from a woman in her thirties or forties in good health. Some clones in this sample may be carry-over from other donors' samples.

The chain is built from TRBV11-3 and TRBJ2-1, with 8 bases fitting TRBD2. The CDR3 runs to 15 residues. J was trimmed by 2 bases and V by 4 bases; bases with no gene match: 4. CDR1 and CDR2 (germline): SGHNT, YENEEA. DNA for the CDR3: TGTGCCAGCAGCTCGGGACTAGGCGCCTACAATGAGCAGTTCTTC. This sequence encodes CASSSGLGAYNEQFF.

V gene TRBV2 combines with J gene TRBJ2-7, with 11 bases fitting TRBD2. This CDR3 region has 13 residues. J lost 3 bases, V lost 6 bases, and 1 base had no gene match. The V gene's germline CDR1 is SNHLY and CDR2 FYNNEI. The CDR3 loop reads CASRGLADYEQYF. The CDR3 nucleotides are TGTGCCAGCAGGGGACTAGCGGACTACGAGCAGTACTTC.

The chain joins TRBV5-1 to TRBJ2-2, with D hard to call. The CDR3 length is 16 residues. Trimming shortened V by 0 bases and J by 6 bases, and 15 bases separated the two germline ends. Germline CDR1 reads SGHRS; CDR2 reads YFSETQ. The CDR3, as DNA: TGCGCCAGCAGCTTGGTGCAAGCCCTCCCCCCCGGGGAGCTGTTTTTT. Encoded protein: CASSLVQALPPGELFF.

The genes are TRBV15 and TRBJ2-2, with no clear D. The CDR3 covers 17 residues. The V end was cut by 1 base, the J end by 5 bases, with 17 bases between. CDR1 LNHNV and CDR2 YYDKDF come from the germline V gene (reference sequence). CDR3: CATSRGLGSFTTGELFF. The CDR3 bases are TGTGCCACCAGCAGAGGGCTCGGAAGCTTCACTACCGGGGAGCTGTTTTTT.

The chain employs TRBV10-3 and TRBJ1-5, with TRBD1 matching over 7 bases. From germline, CDR1 is ENHRY and CDR2 SYGVKD. CDR3 length: 14 residues. J lost 9 bases, V lost 6 bases, and 11 bases had no gene match. In DNA, the CDR3 is TGTGCCATCAGCCCGGGACAGCTCGAGTCGCCCCAGCATTTT. As protein: CAISPGQLESPQHF.

This clone appeared a few times. CDR3 amino acids: CASSTQGQVTDTQYF. For the CDR3, the DNA is TGTGCCAGCAGCACACAAGGACAAGTCACAGATACGCAGTATTTT. V and J are TRBV7-2 and TRBJ2-3, with D possibly being TRBD1 (5 bases). There are 15 residues in the CDR3. Trimming shortened V by 5 bases and J by 2 bases, and 14 bases separated the two germline ends. Germline V gene sequence: CDR1 SGHTA, CDR2 FQGNSA.

The rearrangement uses TRBV10-3 and TRBJ2-1; the match to TRBD2 covers 7 bases. The CDR3 covers 15 residues. Germline V lookup: CDR1 ENHRY, CDR2 SYGVKD. With 6 bases clipped from V and 5 bases from J, the junction kept 10 bases outside the gene matches. For the CDR3, the DNA is TGTGCCATCAGCCTTGGCGGGAGAGTCAACAATGAGCAGTTCTTC. Protein product: CAISLGGRVNNEQFF.

The V gene is TRBV7-2, the J gene TRBJ1-1; tentatively, D is TRBD1 (6 bases). This CDR3 has 16 residues. Germline V gives CDR1 SGHTA, CDR2 FQGNSA. The germline V and J ends were trimmed by 1 base and 1 base, with 13 bases remaining between them. In DNA, the CDR3 is TGTGCCAGCAGCTTAGAGCCGGCAGGGGCGAACACTGAAGCTTTCTTT. Protein: CASSLEPAGANTEAFF.

With respect to this clone: At one end, the junction sequence differs from germline, possibly due to a read error. V and J are TRBV30 and TRBJ2-7; D is possibly TRBD2 (6 bases). Germline V gives CDR1 GTSNPN, CDR2 SVGIG (reference sequence). The CDR3 consists of 17 residues. The CDR3 loop reads CAWKKGRLGLNSYERYF. The DNA for the CDR3 is TGTGCCTGGAAGAAGGGAAGACTAGGACTCAACTCCTACGAGCGGTACTTC.

The V call is TRBV30, the J call TRBJ2-7; the match to TRBD2 covers 12 bases. V lost 5 bases, J lost 1 base, and 3 bases stayed unmatched. Per the germline V gene, CDR1 is GTSNPN and CDR2 is SVGIG (reference sequence). The CDR3 totals 14 residues. The CDR3 reads CAWGTSGLSYEQYF. Written as DNA, the CDR3 is TGTGCCTGGGGGACTAGCGGGCTTTCCTACGAGCAGTACTTC.

The V gene is TRBV25-1, the J gene TRBJ2-1, with 9 bases aligning to TRBD2. The CDR3 extends over 15 amino acids. The V gene's germline CDR1 is MGHDK and CDR2 SYGVNS. V trimming: 1 base; J trimming: 6 bases; junction bases outside the gene matches: 4. The CDR3 here is CASSESLAGPNEQFF. CDR3 DNA: TGTGCCAGCAGTGAATCCCTAGCGGGACCCAATGAGCAGTTCTTC.

J is TRBJ2-3 and V is TRBV5-4, with TRBD2 matching over 7 bases. The CDR3 extends over 17 amino acids. Germline V lookup: CDR1 SGHNT, CDR2 YYREEE (reference sequence). Unmatched junction bases numbered 9, after V lost 0 bases and J lost 2 bases. CDR3 bases: TGTGCCAGCAGCTTGGTGGGGCTAGCGGTTACCACAGATACGCAGTATTTT. It specifies CASSLVGLAVTTDTQYF. The full variable domain, with the rest looked up from reference TRBV5-4 and TRBJ2-3, is ETGVTQSPTHLIKTRGQQVTLRCSSQSGHNTVSWYQQALGQGPQFIFQYYREEENGRGNFPPRFSGLQFPNYSSELNVNALELDDSALYLCASSLVGLAVTTDTQYFGPGTRLTVL.

The V gene is TRBV10-1, the J gene TRBJ1-1, with 10 positions matching TRBD1. V shed 10 bases, J shed 7 bases, and the junction held 9 bases outside the gene matches. The CDR3 contains 13 residues. The germline V gene encodes CDR1 WNHNN and CDR2 SYGVQD (reference sequence). CDR3 bases: TGCGCCAACCCCCGACAGGGGGCGGTTGAAGCTTTCTTT. Its protein product is CANPRQGAVEAFF.

V is TRBV9 and J is TRBJ2-7, with D possibly TRBD2 on 6 matching bases. CDR3 length: 15 amino acids. Germline V gene data show CDR1 as SGDLS and CDR2 as YYNGEE. Trimming shortened V by 3 bases and J by 0 bases, and 13 bases separated the two germline ends. CDR3 loop: CASSAGLSGSYEQYF. The CDR3 nucleotides read TGTGCCAGCAGCGCGGGACTGTCCGGCTCCTACGAGCAGTACTTC.

The chain carries TRBV6-1 and TRBJ2-1; no reliable D call. This CDR3 contains 11 residues. The V gene's germline CDR1 is MNHNS and CDR2 SASEGT. Trimming shortened V by 10 bases and J by 2 bases, and 6 bases separated the two germline ends. The CDR3 reads CATHTYNEQFF. CDR3 bases: TGTGCCACCCATACCTACAATGAGCAGTTCTTC.

A word on this clone: Only one base separates this from a far larger clonotype, so it likely reflects a read error. J is TRBJ2-2 and V is TRBV6-1; D might be TRBD2 (5 bases). The CDR3 covers 15 residues. Germline CDR1 is MNHNS and CDR2 is SASEGT. This chain's CDR3 is CASSEEEGNTGELLF. The CDR3 DNA follows: TGTGCCAGCAGTGAAGAAGAAGGAAACACCGGGGAGCTGCTTTTT.

The count of this clone is one. The chain joins TRBV5-5 to TRBJ1-4; TRBD1 matches 11 bases. The CDR3 has 14 amino acids. The germline CDR1 and CDR2 sequences are SGHKS and YYEKEE (reference sequence). The V segment lost 3 bases and the J segment 12 bases; nucleotides outside the gene matches: 7. The CDR3 DNA is TGTGCCAGCAGCTCAGGGACAGGGGGAGAGGAACTGTTTTTT. It encodes CASSSGTGGEELFF.

V is TRBV7-3 and J is TRBJ2-2; 7 bases match TRBD2. The CDR3 runs to 16 residues. CDR1 is SGHTA, CDR2 FQGTGA, per germline. With V trimmed by 3 bases and J by 4 bases, 8 bases remained unmatched. Written as DNA, the CDR3 is TGTGCCAGCAGCTTGATCGGTGGGAGGGTCACCGGGGAGCTGTTTTTT. It is translated as CASSLIGGRVTGELFF.

J is TRBJ2-5 and V is TRBV27; D ambiguous. Judging by the DNA end, TRBJ2-7 fits better; the J call may be wrong. Germline CDR1 reads MNHEY; CDR2 reads SMNVEV (reference sequence). The CDR3 is 13 residues long. CDR3 sequence: CASSFHGPYEQYF. CDR3 sequence (DNA): TGTGCCAGCAGTTTCCATGGACCTTACGAGCAGTACTTC.

The table lists this clone with a few counts. The chain employs TRBV5-1 and TRBJ2-1, with D unresolved. The germline gives CDR1 SGHRS, CDR2 YFSETQ. Trimming shortened V by 7 bases and J by 0 bases, and 8 bases separated the two germline ends. The CDR3 runs to 13 residues. CDR3 in amino acids: CASAASSYNEQFF. Written as DNA, the CDR3 is TGCGCCAGCGCGGCATCCTCCTACAATGAGCAGTTCTTC.

The V and J genes are TRBV13 and TRBJ1-1; no clear D. There are 12 residues in the CDR3. Trimming stripped 5 bases from V and 12 bases from J, with 16 bases between. The V gene's germline CDR1 is PRHDT and CDR2 FYEKMQ (reference sequence). The CDR3 region is CASSQDGKPPFF. The CDR3 DNA reads TGTGCCAGCAGCCAAGACGGGAAACCCCCTTTCTTT.

The CDR3 loop is CASNPYTWGTGELFF. The DNA for the CDR3 is TGTGCCAGCAACCCCTACACTTGGGGCACCGGGGAGCTGTTTTTT. The J gene is TRBJ2-2, the V gene TRBV6-1, with unresolved D. The ends were cut back, 7 bases at V and 4 bases at J, with 16 bases in the middle. Germline assignment: CDR1 MNHNS and CDR2 SASEGT. There are 15 residues in the CDR3.

J is TRBJ2-5 and V is TRBV10-3; 11 bases are shared with TRBD1. The V segment lost 4 bases and the J segment 4 bases; nucleotides outside the gene matches: 11. CDR3 length equals 17 residues. The germline V gene has CDR1 ENHRY and CDR2 SYGVKD. CDR3 nucleotide sequence: TGTGCCATCAGTGCCTATTCCGGACAGGGGGCTTCAGAGACCCAGTACTTC. This sequence encodes CAISAYSGQGASETQYF.

The CDR3: CASSFWATGQINTEAFF. The CDR3 DNA is TGTGCCAGCAGCTTCTGGGCTACGGGACAGATAAACACTGAAGCTTTCTTT. V and J are TRBV5-6 and TRBJ1-1; 7 bases line up with TRBD1. J lost 2 bases, V lost 2 bases, and 12 bases had no gene match. This CDR3 comprises 17 residues. Germline V gene data show CDR1 as SGHDT and CDR2 as YYEEEE.

The rearrangement uses TRBV30 and TRBJ1-6, with unresolved D. Trimming cost V 3 bases and J 8 bases, with 11 bases left between them. The CDR3 extends over 13 amino acids. Germline loops: CDR1 GTSNPN, CDR2 SVGIG (reference sequence). This CDR3 is CAWRFRTDSPLHF. CDR3 coding DNA: TGTGCCTGGAGGTTCAGAACGGATTCACCCCTCCACTTT. Drawing the rest from reference TRBV30 and TRBJ1-6, the complete variable domain is SQTIHQWPATLVQPVGSPLSLECTVEGTSNPNLYWYRQAAGRGLQLLFYSVGIGQISSEVPQNLSASRPQDRQFILSSKKLLLSDSGFYLCAWRFRTDSPLHFGNGTRLTVT.

J is TRBJ2-1 and V is TRBV2; 9 positions agree with TRBD1. V shed 10 bases and J 0 bases; nucleotides not matched to a gene: 4. This CDR3 spans 14 amino acids. CDR1 is SNHLY and CDR2 is FYNNEI in the germline V gene. Here the CDR3 reads CAIGTGSSYNEQFF. The DNA for the CDR3 is TGTGCCATCGGGACAGGGAGCTCCTACAATGAGCAGTTCTTC.

The chain employs TRBV15 and TRBJ2-5; D unresolved. CDR1 LNHNV and CDR2 YYDKDF come from the germline V gene (reference sequence). The ends were cut back, 0 bases at V and 5 bases at J, with 7 bases in the middle. CDR3 length: 13 residues. Here the CDR3 reads CATSRDLRETQYF. The CDR3 bases are TGTGCCACCAGCAGAGATCTCCGGGAGACCCAGTACTTC.

V usage is TRBV27 and J usage is TRBJ2-7; the D gene is possibly TRBD2 (6 bases). The germline V gene has CDR1 MNHEY and CDR2 SMNVEV (reference sequence). The ends were cut back, 8 bases at V and 7 bases at J, with 21 bases in the middle. The length of the CDR3 is 14 residues. CDR3 sequence (DNA): TGTGCCAGCCAGCCCCGGGCGGGAAAATGGGAGCAGTACTTC. It specifies CASQPRAGKWEQYF.

The genes are TRBV7-2 and TRBJ1-5; the D is unclear. V lost 4 bases and J 4 bases, leaving 14 bases between the germline ends. CDR3 length: 15 amino acids. CDR1 and CDR2 (germline): SGHTA, FQGNSA. The CDR3 region is CASSWKAGENQPQHF. The CDR3 bases are TGTGCCAGCAGCTGGAAGGCAGGTGAAAATCAGCCCCAGCATTTT.